This entry features one TCR beta chain sequence. Its cognate antigen is unknown. The sample comes from a study of shared clonotypes between healthy human individuals. Findings and caveats of the study: A few donors held roughly 5% of naive CD4 clonotypes in common.

For every subset, genomic DNA was evenly distributed across several immunoSEQ plates. Sequenced by immunoSEQ multiplex PCR; TCRdb stores in-frame clones only, minus some. Of fewer than 850,000 clones in the sample, 72% are singletons; the top ten hold 1.8%. Trimming pared 1 base from V and 5 bases from J, leaving 17 bases between. This CDR3 has 16 amino acids. The germline V gene has CDR1 SGHTA and CDR2 FQGNSA. The rearrangement joins TRBV7-2 to TRBJ1-1; weak D call: TRBD1 (5 bases). This TCR came from a woman under 40 in good health. Sequencing was done on a sample of memory CD4+ T cells sorted from blood. Stated subset: CD45RA-negative fraction. The CDR3 reads CASSLGLAAGRTEAFF. Here the CDR3 DNA reads TGTGCCAGCAGCTTAGGTTTGGCGGCAGGGCGAACTGAAGCTTTCTTT.